Listed here are 26 T cell receptor beta chains from one sample, sequenced in a study of molecular identifiers for immune sequencing clone quantification. TCRdb re-called the PCR reads with MiXCR, one entry per CDR3 protein. The sample yields roughly 320,000 distinct CDR3 sequences, roughly a quarter seen once. The sequenced material came from naive CD8+ T cells from blood, with Jurkat cell RNA spiked in. Regarding subset: FACS-sorted CD8+CD4-CCR7+CD45RA+ naive T cells. The receptors here all came from a human donor in good health. Some libraries in this study had Jurkat cell RNA spiked in.

For this clonotype: Here the CDR3 omits its conserved ending phenylalanine or tryptophan, so a read error is the likely source. The V and J genes are TRBV20-1 and TRBJ2-3, with D hard to call. CDR3 length equals 12 residues. V lost 5 bases, J lost 3 bases, and 9 bases lay in between. The germline gives CDR1 DFQATT, CDR2 SNEGSKA (reference sequence). The CDR3 sequence: CSALEVTDTQYY. Here the CDR3 DNA reads TGCAGTGCTCTCGAGGTGACAGATACGCAGTATTAT.

The CDR3 here is CSVVETTTTYEQYF. CDR3 in DNA: TGCAGCGTTGTAGAGACTACAACAACCTACGAGCAGTACTTC. The chain is built from TRBV29-1 and TRBJ2-7, with D possibly TRBD2 on 5 matching bases. The CDR3 is 14 residues long. Germline CDR1 is SQVTM and CDR2 is ANQGSEA. The ends were cut back, 4 bases at V and 2 bases at J, with 15 bases in the middle.

This clonotype showed up many times. The CDR3 protein is CASSQFHGGEAFF. CDR3 sequence (DNA): TGTGCCAGCAGCCAATTCCATGGTGGGGAAGCTTTCTTT. The chain carries TRBV14 and TRBJ1-1; D not resolved. Per germline, CDR1 SGHDN and CDR2 FVKESK. Trimming stripped 2 bases from V and 8 bases from J, with 12 bases between. The CDR3 is 13 residues long.

The rearrangement links TRBV12-5 to TRBJ2-3; no reliable D call. V was trimmed by 6 bases and J by 2 bases, leaving 12 bases between them. Per the germline V gene, CDR1 is LGHNT and CDR2 is FRNRAP. This CDR3 has 14 amino acids. CDR3 residues: CASGPNEYTDTQYF. CDR3 bases: TGTGCTAGTGGCCCCAACGAATACACAGATACGCAGTATTTT.

This clonotype was observed a handful of times. The DNA of the CDR3 is TGTGCCAGCAGTTTAATGGGGCGGAAGAACACTGAAGCTTTCTTT. It codes for CASSLMGRKNTEAFF. The V call is TRBV27, the J call TRBJ1-1, with TRBD1 as a possible D gene (5 bases). This CDR3 contains 15 residues. The germline CDR1 and CDR2 sequences are MNHEY and SMNVEV (reference sequence). The germline V and J ends were trimmed by 2 bases and 1 base, with 11 bases remaining between them.

This clonotype was seen only a few times. The CDR3 sequence: CASSQDMSSDYEAFF. CDR3 DNA sequence: TGTGCCAGCAGCCAAGATATGTCCAGTGACTATGAAGCTTTCTTT. This chain joins TRBV3-1 and TRBJ1-1; D is uncertain. Germline V gives CDR1 LGHDT, CDR2 YNNKEL (reference sequence). The CDR3 sequence is 15 residues long. With 0 bases removed from V and 7 bases from J, the gap between germline ends came to 15 bases.

This clonotype has a handful of counts. The CDR3 DNA reads TGTGCCAGCAGTGACCTAGCCTGGGGCTCCTACAATGAGCAGTTCTTC. This encodes CASSDLAWGSYNEQFF. The gene calls are TRBV25-1 and TRBJ2-1, with D perhaps matching TRBD2 (5 bases). The germline CDR1 and CDR2 sequences are MGHDK and SYGVNS. Trimming cost V 3 bases and J 0 bases, with 12 bases left between them. CDR3 length: 16 residues.

The table lists this clonotype with many counts. The V and J genes are TRBV7-9 and TRBJ1-1; TRBD1 agrees at 7 bases. CDR1 and CDR2 from the germline V gene are SEHNR and FQNEAQ (reference sequence). This CDR3 spans 14 amino acids. V lost 5 bases, J lost 5 bases, and 8 bases stayed unmatched. The CDR3 nucleotides are TGTGCCAGCAGCCCGACAGGGTCCAATACTGAAGCTTTCTTT. It translates to CASSPTGSNTEAFF.

A word on this clonotype: A much bigger clone sits one base away, suggesting this may be a read error. This chain connects TRBV7-9 to TRBJ2-3; 10 bases fit TRBD2. Germline CDR1 and CDR2: SEHNR and FQNEAQ (reference sequence). The V segment lost 6 bases and the J segment 5 bases; nucleotides outside the gene matches: 8. This CDR3 spans 15 amino acids. CDR3 region: CASRTSGTSEDTQYF. In DNA, the CDR3 is TGTGCCAGCAGAACTTCCGGGACTAGCGAAGATACGCAGTATTTT.

This clonotype was recorded many times. The V gene is TRBV9, the J gene TRBJ1-2, with 7 bases matching TRBD1. There are 14 residues in the CDR3. The V and J ends lost 4 bases and 4 bases, in that order; junction bases with no gene match: 7. Germline V CDR1 and CDR2: SGDLS, YYNGEE. CDR3 residues: CASSNTGASYGYTF. The CDR3 region has the DNA TGTGCCAGCAGCAACACAGGGGCGAGCTATGGCTACACCTTC.

This chain links TRBV5-1 with TRBJ2-7; tentative D call: TRBD1 (6 bases). This CDR3 is 16 amino acids long. Germline V CDR1 and CDR2: SGHRS, YFSETQ. Trimming shortened V by 4 bases and J by 2 bases, and 19 bases separated the two germline ends. CDR3 residues: CASSPQLGAGTYEQYF. The CDR3 nucleotides are TGCGCCAGCAGCCCTCAATTGGGGGCAGGGACCTACGAGCAGTACTTC.

In its sample, this clonotype was seen once. The rearrangement uses TRBV6-5 and TRBJ2-3, with D possibly being TRBD2 (6 bases). The CDR3 runs to 14 residues. The germline V gene has CDR1 MNHEY and CDR2 SVGAGI. Trimming shortened V by 5 bases and J by 8 bases, and 17 bases separated the two germline ends. The CDR3 nucleotides read TGTGCCAGCAGTCCAGGTGCGGGGCAGGGTACGCAGTATTTT. It codes for CASSPGAGQGTQYF.

Comment on this clonotype: The junction departs from the called germline gene at one end, perhaps through a read error. The CDR3 here is CARSPDRPTYEQYF. Written as DNA, the CDR3 is TGTGCCAGATCACCAGACAGGCCAACCTACGAGCAGTACTTC. J is TRBJ2-7 and V is TRBV18, with D tentatively TRBD1 (6 bases). Germline values: CDR1 KGHSH, CDR2 LQKENI. The CDR3 has 14 residues. Complete variable domain (other parts from reference TRBV18 and TRBJ2-7): NAGVMQNPRHLVRRRGQEARLRCSPMKGHSHVYWYRQLPEEGLKFMVYLQKENIIDESGMPKERFSAEFPKEGPSILRIQQVVRGDSAAYFCARSPDRPTYEQYFGPGTRLTVT.

This clonotype was seen a few times. The chain links TRBV4-1 to TRBJ2-7; D is ambiguous. Germline values: CDR1 MGHRA, CDR2 YSYEKL. V lost 0 bases and J 2 bases, leaving 11 bases between the germline ends. The CDR3 is made up of 15 amino acids. The CDR3 here is CASSQDETSPYEQYF. CDR3 in DNA: TGCGCCAGCAGCCAAGATGAGACGAGCCCCTACGAGCAGTACTTC.

The chain carries TRBV12-3 or TRBV12-4 and TRBJ2-1; D is unclear. This CDR3 is built from 13 residues. Trimming cost V 5 bases and J 8 bases, with 13 bases left between them. The CDR3 DNA reads as TGTGCCAGCAGTAACTCTAGGGTGCATGAGCAGTTCTTC. Translating it yields CASSNSRVHEQFF.

This clonotype was counted only a few times. This chain uses TRBV19 with TRBJ2-7; D is uncertain. Germline CDR1 is LNHDA and CDR2 is SQIVND (reference sequence). Trimming shortened V by 5 bases and J by 2 bases, and 16 bases separated the two germline ends. CDR3 length: 15 amino acids. CDR3 sequence reads: CASSVSPRATYEQYF. The CDR3 bases are TGTGCCAGTAGTGTCTCCCCGAGAGCCACCTACGAGCAGTACTTC. The full variable domain, its missing parts supplied by reference TRBV19 and TRBJ2-7, is DGGITQSPKYLFRKEGQNVTLSCEQNLNHDAMYWYRQDPGQGLRLIYYSQIVNDFQKGDIAEGYSVSREKKESFPLTVTSAQKNPTAFYLCASSVSPRATYEQYFGPGTRLTVT.

This clonotype was counted many times. The CDR3 loop is CATVPTTKNYGYTF. Here the CDR3 DNA reads TGTGCCACCGTACCAACGACAAAGAACTATGGCTACACCTTC. The rearrangement uses TRBV6-2 or TRBV6-3 and TRBJ1-2; no clear D. CDR1 is MNHEY and CDR2 is SVGEGT in the germline V gene. The length of the CDR3 is 14 residues. V lost 10 bases, J lost 2 bases, and 17 bases lay in between.

As to this clonotype: Being one base from a much bigger clone, this may be a read error. This sequence joins TRBV6-1 and TRBJ1-1; D uncertain. Trimming cost V 11 bases and J 2 bases, with 12 bases left between them. The CDR3 totals 12 residues. Germline V gene data show CDR1 as MNHNS and CDR2 as SASEGT. The CDR3 DNA sequence: TGTGCCTGCGATACAGTCAACACTGAAGCTTTCTTT. Amino acids: CACDTVNTEAFF.

The gene calls are TRBV5-1 and TRBJ2-1; 9 bases line up with TRBD2. The length of the CDR3 is 15 residues. The V and J ends lost 1 base and 4 bases, in that order; junction bases with no gene match: 3. The germline V gene encodes CDR1 SGHRS and CDR2 YFSETQ. CDR3 protein: CASSLYAGGYNEQFF. The CDR3, as DNA: TGCGCCAGCAGCTTGTATGCGGGGGGGTACAATGAGCAGTTCTTC.

The chain combines TRBV2 with TRBJ2-3; D gene uncertain. Looked up from germline, CDR1 is SNHLY and CDR2 is FYNNEI. The ends were cut back, 8 bases at V and 2 bases at J, with 11 bases in the middle. This CDR3 is built from 13 residues. The CDR3 DNA is TGTGCCAGCCCGCTGTCGGTCACAGATACGCAGTATTTT. Translating it yields CASPLSVTDTQYF.

V gene TRBV7-2 combines with J gene TRBJ2-5; D is tentatively TRBD1 or TRBD2 (5 bases each). V dropped 8 bases and J dropped 2 bases, with 21 bases sitting between them. The CDR3 covers 16 residues. The germline CDR1 and CDR2 sequences are SGHTA and FQGNSA. The CDR3 protein is CASGSRGQSYQETQYF. As DNA, the CDR3 is TGTGCCAGCGGCTCGAGGGGTCAGAGTTATCAAGAGACCCAGTACTTC.

This clonotype was counted between two and nine times. The chain uses TRBV11-2 and TRBJ2-5, with a tentative D call TRBD2 (6 bases). Trimming stripped 5 bases from V and 1 base from J, with 14 bases between. Germline assignment: CDR1 SGHAT and CDR2 FQNNGV. The CDR3 extends over 15 amino acids. In DNA form, the CDR3 reads TGTGCCAGCAGCCCGCAGACTAGGCGCCAAGAGACCCAGTACTTC. The encoded protein is CASSPQTRRQETQYF. Filled out from reference TRBV11-2 and TRBJ2-5, the complete variable domain reads EAGVAQSPRYKIIEKRQSVAFWCNPISGHATLYWYQQILGQGPKLLIQFQNNGVVDDSQLPKDRFSAERLKGVDSTLKIQPAKLEDSAVYLCASSPQTRRQETQYFGPGTRLLVL.

This clonotype appeared a few times. Here the CDR3 DNA reads TGTGCCAGCAGTGGGGACCTACGGCTTGCTACGCAGTATTTT. It specifies CASSGDLRLATQYF. The chain combines TRBV27 with TRBJ2-3; perhaps D is TRBD1 or TRBD2 (5 bases each). Germline-derived CDR1 and CDR2 are MNHEY and SMNVEV (reference sequence). The CDR3 is made up of 14 amino acids. Trimming took 5 bases from V and 8 from J, leaving 17 bases between them.

There are a few counts of this clonotype. This sequence joins TRBV11-2 and TRBJ2-1, with D perhaps matching TRBD2 (5 bases). There are 14 residues in the CDR3. CDR1 and CDR2 from the germline V gene are SGHAT and FQNNGV. Trimming shortened V by 2 bases and J by 5 bases, and 10 bases separated the two germline ends. The CDR3 bases are TGTGCCAGCAGCTTAATGTACGGGGACAATGAGCAGTTCTTC. Encoded protein: CASSLMYGDNEQFF.

This clonotype was seen a few times. The V and J genes are TRBV6-2 or TRBV6-3 and TRBJ1-5; D unclear. V was shortened by 0 bases and J by 0 bases, with 15 bases between the two germline ends. The V gene's germline CDR1 is MNHEY and CDR2 SVGEGT. The CDR3 totals 18 residues. CDR3 amino acids: CASSYSRVGRYSNQPQHF. The CDR3 DNA is TGTGCCAGCAGTTACTCGAGGGTTGGCCGATATAGCAATCAGCCCCAGCATTTT.

This clonotype was recorded once. This may arise from a read error, as a much more abundant clone is one base away. This chain links TRBV28 with TRBJ1-1; 9 bases fit TRBD1. The CDR3 totals 14 residues. CDR1 is MDHEN and CDR2 is SYDVKM in the germline V gene. CDR3 residues: CATSLAQGATEAFF. DNA for the CDR3: TGTGCCACCAGTTTAGCACAGGGGGCCACTGAAGCTTTCTTT.